This T cell receptor (beta chain) was recorded in a study of T cell changes during pregnancy in multiple sclerosis. Generated by immunoSEQ multiplex PCR, the TCRdb table keeps only in-frame clones and is missing some. The profile shows about 76,000 clones, 93% of them singletons. The CDR3 runs to 16 residues. The ends were cut back, 0 bases at V and 2 bases at J, with 13 bases in the middle. Germline CDR1 reads MNHEY; CDR2 reads SVGAGI. V gene TRBV6-5 combines with J gene TRBJ1-2; a possible D gene is TRBD1 (6 bases). The input for sequencing was peripheral blood, taken in the second trimester of pregnancy. The TCR sequence derives from a female donor with multiple sclerosis, enrolled in a pregnancy study. Here the CDR3 DNA reads TGTGCCAGCAGTTACTCGGCGGGGGCCGGAAACTATGGCTACACCTTC. It encodes CASSYSAGAGNYGYTF.